This T cell receptor (beta chain) came from a study of neurological immune-mediated disorders. This clonotype turned up a few times. The CDR3 is 14 residues long. Germline V lookup: CDR1 SGHNT, CDR2 YENEEA. The J segment lost 6 bases and the V segment lost 5 bases, leaving 9 bases of the junction unmatched. TCRdb re-called the 5' RACE reads with MiXCR, one entry per CDR3 protein. Here the sample spans 80,000 to 95,000 distinct CDR3 sequences, approximately 4% being singletons. This chain joins TRBV11-3 and TRBJ2-7; 8 nucleotides align to TRBD1. This TCR came from a woman between 50 and 59 years old with multiple sclerosis. The sequenced material came from PBMCs. The CDR3 region is CASSPRQGLGEQYF. Written as DNA, the CDR3 is TGTGCCAGCAGCCCTAGACAGGGGTTGGGCGAGCAGTACTTC.